This T cell receptor beta chain came from a study of T cells after yellow fever vaccination. On the study more broadly: SMART-Seq v4 Ultra Low Input prepared the low-cell-number fractions.

This clonotype has more than one count but fewer than ten. Its antigen is still unknown. Generation of TCR cDNA used 5'RACE template switching (which added a universal primer site and UMIs). TCRdb independently ran MiXCR on the 5' RACE reads; one entry per CDR3 protein. The sample comprises some 400,000 distinct CDR3 sequences, around 19% of which are singletons, and over 15% rests with the top ten. V was clipped by 6 bases and J by 5 bases, with 16 bases between them. This CDR3 spans 14 amino acids. CDR1 and CDR2 (germline): SEHNR, FQNEAQ (reference sequence). Study observations and caveats: Post-booster samples contained most primary-vaccination clones (more than 95% CD4, roughly 88% CD8). Sorted repertoires could include abundant contaminating clonotypes from bulk cells.

The sequencing used PBMCs, collected before the yellow fever booster vaccination. This sequence originates from a young man who received the YFV17D yellow fever vaccine. The rearrangement links TRBV7-9 to TRBJ2-5, with a weak D call TRBD2 (6 bases). The DNA of the CDR3 is TGTGCCAGCAGGGTCCTAGCGCCGGGGGAGACCCAGTACTTC. Amino acid sequence: CASRVLAPGETQYF.